The 14 T cell receptor beta chains below all came from one sample that was sequenced in a study of blood T cell repertoires in COVID-19. The assay was immunoSEQ multiplex PCR, and TCRdb's table has in-frame clones only and misses some. Altogether fewer than 350,000 clones are present, 75% to 90% being singletons, with the ten largest covering about an eighth. Sequencing was carried out using peripheral blood. The receptors were gathered from a woman between 65 and 79 years old with COVID-19, enrolled during active disease.

The chain is built from TRBV5-1 and TRBJ2-3; TRBD1 is a possible D gene (6 bases). The germline gives CDR1 SGHRS, CDR2 YFSETQ. This CDR3 region has 15 residues. Trimming took 0 bases from V and 3 from J, leaving 11 bases between them. CDR3: CASSLVAGVTDTQYF. CDR3 DNA sequence: TGCGCCAGCAGCTTGGTGGCAGGGGTGACAGATACGCAGTATTTT.

The chain employs TRBV5-4 and TRBJ2-3, with D possibly TRBD1 on 6 matching bases. The CDR3 consists of 15 residues. Per germline, CDR1 SGHNT and CDR2 YYREEE (reference sequence). The V end was cut by 3 bases, the J end by 1 base, with 12 bases between. The chain's CDR3 is CASSSDRQGTDTQYF. The CDR3 DNA follows: TGTGCCAGCAGCTCGGATAGACAGGGCACAGATACGCAGTATTTT.

V is TRBV19 and J is TRBJ1-2, with 8 bases fitting TRBD1. The length of the CDR3 is 14 residues. Germline loops: CDR1 LNHDA, CDR2 SQIVND (reference sequence). V lost 7 bases to trimming and J lost 7 bases; unmatched junction nucleotides: 11. The CDR3 sequence is CASTPGTGRPGYTF. The CDR3 nucleotides are TGTGCCAGTACCCCAGGGACAGGTCGGCCTGGCTACACCTTC.

The rearrangement links TRBV18 to TRBJ1-1, with unresolved D. The CDR3 has 14 amino acids. Germline lookup yields CDR1 KGHSH and CDR2 LQKENI. Trimming shortened V by 2 bases and J by 2 bases, and 9 bases separated the two germline ends. CDR3 residues: CASSPSDGNTEAFF. The CDR3 DNA reads as TGTGCCAGCTCACCAAGCGACGGAAACACTGAAGCTTTCTTT. Using reference TRBV18 and TRBJ1-1 for the parts outside the CDR3, the full variable domain is NAGVMQNPRHLVRRRGQEARLRCSPMKGHSHVYWYRQLPEEGLKFMVYLQKENIIDESGMPKERFSAEFPKEGPSILRIQQVVRGDSAAYFCASSPSDGNTEAFFGQGTRLTVV.

This chain uses TRBV2 with TRBJ1-5, with 9 bases lining up with TRBD1. The CDR3 sequence is 16 residues long. After removal of 6 bases from V and 7 bases from J, the junction contained 13 bases not matched to a gene. CDR1 and CDR2 from the germline V gene are SNHLY and FYNNEI. CDR3: CASSPGQGSIGQPQHF. Here the CDR3 DNA reads TGTGCCAGCAGCCCGGGACAGGGATCTATCGGCCAGCCCCAGCATTTT.

This clone came up once. The chain is built from TRBV5-5 and TRBJ1-6; TRBD1 agrees at 8 bases. The CDR3 is 19 residues long. Per germline, CDR1 SGHKS and CDR2 YYEKEE (reference sequence). The J segment lost 1 base and the V segment lost 2 bases, leaving 11 bases of the junction unmatched. CDR3 sequence: CASSFDAGQARSYNSPLHF. DNA for the CDR3: TGTGCCAGCAGCTTTGATGCGGGACAGGCAAGGTCCTATAATTCACCCCTCCACTTT.

This clone was detected only once. The V gene is TRBV7-8, the J gene TRBJ2-3; D ambiguous. This CDR3 spans 14 amino acids. V lost 1 base, J lost 0 bases, and 5 bases lay in between. The germline V gene encodes CDR1 SGHVS and CDR2 FQNEAQ. The CDR3 is CASSLGASTDTQYF. The CDR3 DNA reads TGTGCCAGCAGCTTAGGAGCTAGCACAGATACGCAGTATTTT.

This chain connects TRBV28 to TRBJ2-2; the match to TRBD2 covers 9 bases. The germline V gene has CDR1 MDHEN and CDR2 SYDVKM. The trim removed 7 bases at V and 1 base at J, leaving 7 bases unmatched. The CDR3 runs to 16 residues. CDR3 bases: TGTGCCAGCATTGGCGGGGGGGCCTGGAACACCGGGGAGCTGTTTTTT. It codes for CASIGGGAWNTGELFF.

This chain links TRBV19 with TRBJ1-2, with TRBD1 matching over 7 bases. V shed 4 bases and J 2 bases; nucleotides not matched to a gene: 4. CDR1 is LNHDA, CDR2 SQIVND, per germline (reference sequence). This CDR3 spans 14 amino acids. As DNA, the CDR3 is TGTGCCAGTAGTAGGGGGACAGAGAACTATGGCTACACCTTC. Protein: CASSRGTENYGYTF.

This clone occurred once. This chain links TRBV5-1 with TRBJ2-7, with TRBD1 as a possible D gene (5 bases). Trimming shortened V by 4 bases and J by 6 bases, and 17 bases separated the two germline ends. The CDR3 covers 14 residues. Germline V CDR1 and CDR2: SGHRS, YFSETQ. Here the CDR3 DNA reads TGCGCCAGCAGCCAAAACGACAGAAAACTCGAGCAGTACTTC. This gives the protein CASSQNDRKLEQYF.

The gene calls are TRBV13 and TRBJ2-3; 7 bases are shared with TRBD2. The CDR3 has 16 amino acids. CDR1 is PRHDT and CDR2 is FYEKMQ in the germline V gene (reference sequence). V lost 5 bases and J lost 2; bases outside the gene matches: 10. The CDR3 is CASSPGSGGSTDTQYF. In DNA form, the CDR3 reads TGTGCCAGCAGCCCCGGCTCGGGGGGTTCCACAGATACGCAGTATTTT.

The gene calls are TRBV5-1 and TRBJ2-5; D unclear. Trimming pared 3 bases from V and 5 bases from J, leaving 8 bases between. Germline V CDR1 and CDR2: SGHRS, YFSETQ. CDR3 length: 12 residues. The CDR3 region is CASSSNAETQYF. The CDR3 DNA reads as TGCGCCAGCAGCTCAAATGCGGAGACCCAGTACTTC.

CDR3 bases: TGTGCCAGCAGCCAAGCGGAGGGCTCCTACGAGCAGTACTTC. Protein: CASSQAEGSYEQYF. V usage is TRBV4-2 and J usage is TRBJ2-7; a weak D match, TRBD2 (6 bases). V was pared by 1 base and J by 0 bases, with 7 bases between. This CDR3 is built from 14 residues. CDR1 is LGHNA and CDR2 is YNFKEQ in the germline V gene.

This clone was counted only a few times. V is TRBV29-1 and J is TRBJ2-5; a weak D match, TRBD2 (6 bases). Trimming stripped 1 base from V and 5 bases from J, with 14 bases between. The CDR3 has 14 residues. Germline CDR1 SQVTM, CDR2 ANQGSEA. The CDR3 DNA reads as TGCAGCGTTGAAGGGGGGGTGGTAGGGGAGACCCAGTACTTC. It codes for CSVEGGVVGETQYF. The whole variable domain, filled in from reference TRBV29-1 and TRBJ2-5, reads SAVISQKPSRDICQRGTSLTIQCQVDSQVTMMFWYRQQPGQSLTLIATANQGSEATYESGFVIDKFPISRPNLTFSTLTVSNMSPEDSSIYLCSVEGGVVGETQYFGPGTRLLVL.